Given below is one T cell receptor beta chain in context. Its antigen remains unidentified. The V segment lost 6 bases and the J segment 7 bases; nucleotides outside the gene matches: 8. The CDR3 has 14 residues. Germline V gene data show CDR1 as MNHEY and CDR2 as SMNVEV (reference sequence). Relapse after autologous stem cell transplantation occurred in every patient, and brentuximab vedotin exposure varied. The data were obtained in a study of PD-1 blockade in classical Hodgkin lymphoma. The overall study: The nivolumab dose that patients received was 3 mg/kg, given intravenously every 2 weeks.

Produced via immunoSEQ multiplex PCR; TCRdb's table is partial and in-frame only. This table has tens of thousands of clones, under 95% appearing once. Study conclusions and caveats: Prior to therapy, complete responders displayed diversity much like that of newly diagnosed patients. Before treatment, TCR diversity in newly diagnosed patients was reportedly lower than in healthy donors. A significant rise in TCR diversity was seen by C4D1 for CD4+ cells but not for CD8+ cells.

The V and J genes are TRBV27 and TRBJ2-1, with 8 bases that match TRBD2. The origin of this receptor is a human donor with classical Hodgkin lymphoma. This material consisted of peripheral blood mononuclear cells (PBMCs), taken at baseline. The CDR3 reads CASSPRTGGNEQFF. In nucleotides, the CDR3 is TGTGCCAGCAGCCCTCGTACGGGGGGGAATGAGCAGTTCTTC.